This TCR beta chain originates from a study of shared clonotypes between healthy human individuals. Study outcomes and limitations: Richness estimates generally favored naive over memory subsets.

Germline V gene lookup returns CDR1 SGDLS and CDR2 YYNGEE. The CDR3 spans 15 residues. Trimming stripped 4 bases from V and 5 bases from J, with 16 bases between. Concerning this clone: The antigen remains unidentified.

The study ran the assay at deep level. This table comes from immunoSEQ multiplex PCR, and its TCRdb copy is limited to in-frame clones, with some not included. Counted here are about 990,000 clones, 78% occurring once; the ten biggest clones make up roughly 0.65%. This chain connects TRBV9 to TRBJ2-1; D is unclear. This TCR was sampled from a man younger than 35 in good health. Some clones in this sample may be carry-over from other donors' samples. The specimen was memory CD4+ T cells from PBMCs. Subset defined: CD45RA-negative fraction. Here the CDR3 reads CASSRNPEKHNEQFF. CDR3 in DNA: TGTGCCAGCAGCCGAAACCCGGAGAAGCACAATGAGCAGTTCTTC.